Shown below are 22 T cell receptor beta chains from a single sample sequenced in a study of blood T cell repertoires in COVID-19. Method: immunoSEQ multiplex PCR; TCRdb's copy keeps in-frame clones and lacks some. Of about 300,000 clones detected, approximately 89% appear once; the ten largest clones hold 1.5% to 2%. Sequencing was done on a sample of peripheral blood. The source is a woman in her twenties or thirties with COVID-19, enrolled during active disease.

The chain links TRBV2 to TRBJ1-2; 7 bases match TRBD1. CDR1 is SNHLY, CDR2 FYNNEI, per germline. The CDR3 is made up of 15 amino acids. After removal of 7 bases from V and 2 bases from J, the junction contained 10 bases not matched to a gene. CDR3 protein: CASTGRDSHNYGYTF. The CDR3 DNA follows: TGTGCCAGCACCGGTAGGGACAGTCACAACTATGGCTACACCTTC.

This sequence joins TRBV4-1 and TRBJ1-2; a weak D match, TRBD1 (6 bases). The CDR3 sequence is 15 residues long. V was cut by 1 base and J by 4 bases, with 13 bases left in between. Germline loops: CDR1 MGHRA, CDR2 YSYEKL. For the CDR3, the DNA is TGCGCCAGCAGCCAAGGAGAGGGGGGGGTCTATGGCTACACCTTC. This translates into CASSQGEGGVYGYTF.

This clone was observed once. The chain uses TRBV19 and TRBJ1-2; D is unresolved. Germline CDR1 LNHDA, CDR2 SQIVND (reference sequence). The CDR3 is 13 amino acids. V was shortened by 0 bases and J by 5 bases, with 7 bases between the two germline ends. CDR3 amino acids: CASSIEAGYGYTF. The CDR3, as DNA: TGTGCCAGTAGTATAGAGGCGGGGTATGGCTACACCTTC.

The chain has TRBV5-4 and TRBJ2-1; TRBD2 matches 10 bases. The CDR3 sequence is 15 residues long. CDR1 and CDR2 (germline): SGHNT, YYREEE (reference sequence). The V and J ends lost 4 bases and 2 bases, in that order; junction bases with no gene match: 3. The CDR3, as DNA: TGTGCCAGCAGCCGTAGCGGGGGGACCTACAATGAGCAGTTCTTC. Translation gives CASSRSGGTYNEQFF.

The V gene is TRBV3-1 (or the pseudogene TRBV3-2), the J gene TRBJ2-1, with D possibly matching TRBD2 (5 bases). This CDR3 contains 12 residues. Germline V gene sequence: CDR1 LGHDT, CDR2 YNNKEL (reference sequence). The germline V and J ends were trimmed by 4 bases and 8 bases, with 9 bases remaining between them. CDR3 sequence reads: CASSPGVDEQFF. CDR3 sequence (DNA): TGTGCCAGCAGCCCCGGGGTAGATGAGCAGTTCTTC.

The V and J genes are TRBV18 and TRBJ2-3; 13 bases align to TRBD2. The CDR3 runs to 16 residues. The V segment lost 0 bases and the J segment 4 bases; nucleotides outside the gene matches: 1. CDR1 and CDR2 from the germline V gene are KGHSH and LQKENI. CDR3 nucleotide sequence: TGTGCCAGCTCACCACCGGGACTAGCGGGGCCAGATACGCAGTATTTT. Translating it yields CASSPPGLAGPDTQYF.

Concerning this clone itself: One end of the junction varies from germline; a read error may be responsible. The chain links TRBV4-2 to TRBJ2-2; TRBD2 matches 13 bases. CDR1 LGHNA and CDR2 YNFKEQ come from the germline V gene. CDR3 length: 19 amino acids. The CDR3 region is CASSEEGTSGTANTGELFF. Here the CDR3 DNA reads TGTGCCAGCAGCGAAGAGGGGACTAGCGGGACAGCGAACACCGGGGAGCTGTTTTTT.

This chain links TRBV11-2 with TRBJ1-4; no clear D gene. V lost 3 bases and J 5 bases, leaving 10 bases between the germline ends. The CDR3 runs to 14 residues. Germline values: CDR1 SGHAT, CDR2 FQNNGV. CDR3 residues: CASSFSQANEKLFF. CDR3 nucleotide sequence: TGTGCCAGCAGCTTTTCCCAGGCGAATGAAAAACTGTTTTTT.

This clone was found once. CDR3 loop: CASSLNRANGELFF. DNA for the CDR3: TGTGCCAGCAGCTTAAACAGGGCAAACGGGGAGCTGTTTTTT. The V gene is TRBV5-5, the J gene TRBJ2-2; D perhaps matches TRBD1 (6 bases). The CDR3 length is 14 residues. Germline-derived CDR1 and CDR2 are SGHKS and YYEKEE (reference sequence). V was cut by 2 bases and J by 7 bases, with 12 bases left in between.

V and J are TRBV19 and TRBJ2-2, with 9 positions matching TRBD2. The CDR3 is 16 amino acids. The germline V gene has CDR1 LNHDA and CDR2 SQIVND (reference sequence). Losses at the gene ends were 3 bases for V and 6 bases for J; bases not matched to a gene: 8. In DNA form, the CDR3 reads TGTGCCAGTAGTATGGGACTAGCAATTCTTCCCGGGGAGCTGTTTTTT. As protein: CASSMGLAILPGELFF.

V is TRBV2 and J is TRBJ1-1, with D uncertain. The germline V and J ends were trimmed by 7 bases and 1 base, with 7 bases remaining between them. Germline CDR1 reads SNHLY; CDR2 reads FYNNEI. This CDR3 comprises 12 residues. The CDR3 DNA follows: TGTGCCAGCAATACACCGAACACTGAAGCTTTCTTT. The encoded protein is CASNTPNTEAFF.

CDR3 sequence reads: CASSSPSTGQRGYTF. CDR3 DNA: TGTGCCAGCAGCTCCCCTTCGACAGGGCAGAGGGGCTACACCTTC. The gene calls are TRBV6-5 and TRBJ1-2; 7 nucleotides match TRBD1. Germline V lookup: CDR1 MNHEY, CDR2 SVGAGI. This CDR3 is 15 amino acids long. The trim removed 6 bases at V and 8 bases at J, leaving 15 bases unmatched.

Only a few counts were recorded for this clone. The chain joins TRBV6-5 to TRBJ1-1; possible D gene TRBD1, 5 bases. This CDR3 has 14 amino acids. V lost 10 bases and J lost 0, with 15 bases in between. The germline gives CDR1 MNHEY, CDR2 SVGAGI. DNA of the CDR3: TGTGCCACCTACATCCAGGGTATGAACACTGAAGCTTTCTTT. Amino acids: CATYIQGMNTEAFF.

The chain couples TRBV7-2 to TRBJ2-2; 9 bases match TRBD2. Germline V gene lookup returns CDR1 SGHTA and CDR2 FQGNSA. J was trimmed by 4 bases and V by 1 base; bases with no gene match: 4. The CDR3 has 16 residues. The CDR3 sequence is CASSLDAGGRTGELFF. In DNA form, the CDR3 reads TGTGCCAGCAGCTTAGATGCGGGGGGGCGCACCGGGGAGCTGTTTTTT.

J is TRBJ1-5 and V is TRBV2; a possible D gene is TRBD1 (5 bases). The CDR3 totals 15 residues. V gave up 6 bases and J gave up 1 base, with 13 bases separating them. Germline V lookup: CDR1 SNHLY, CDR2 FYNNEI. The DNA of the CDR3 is TGTGCCAGCAGGGGGTCGGGGGGGAGCAATCAGCCCCAGCATTTT. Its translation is CASRGSGGSNQPQHF.

Here the CDR3 reads CASSPSTGPFTEAFF. As DNA, the CDR3 is TGTGCCAGTAGTCCGTCGACAGGTCCGTTTACTGAAGCTTTCTTT. The chain recombines TRBV19 with TRBJ1-1, with a possible D match to TRBD1 (6 bases). The ends were cut back, 5 bases at V and 5 bases at J, with 18 bases in the middle. CDR1 and CDR2 from the germline V gene are LNHDA and SQIVND (reference sequence). CDR3 size: 15 residues.

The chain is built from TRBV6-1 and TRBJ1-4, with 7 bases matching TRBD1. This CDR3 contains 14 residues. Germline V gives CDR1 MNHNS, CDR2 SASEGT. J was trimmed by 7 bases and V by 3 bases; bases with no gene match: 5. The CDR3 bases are TGTGCCAGCAGTGAGGGACAGCTCGGTGAAAAACTGTTTTTT. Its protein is CASSEGQLGEKLFF.

In DNA, the CDR3 is TGTGCCTCGGGGGGCATGACCCAATACGAGCAGTACTTC. Residues: CASGGMTQYEQYF. The rearrangement uses TRBV10-3 and TRBJ2-7; D possibly corresponds to TRBD2 (7 bases). CDR3 length equals 13 residues. Germline V gene data show CDR1 as ENHRY and CDR2 as SYGVKD. Trimming shortened V by 11 bases and J by 4 bases, and 18 bases separated the two germline ends.

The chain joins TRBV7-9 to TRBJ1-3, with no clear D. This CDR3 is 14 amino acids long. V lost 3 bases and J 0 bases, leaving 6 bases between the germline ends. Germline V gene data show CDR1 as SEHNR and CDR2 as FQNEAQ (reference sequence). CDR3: CASSFSISGNTIYF. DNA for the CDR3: TGTGCCAGCAGCTTCAGTATCTCTGGAAACACCATATATTTT.

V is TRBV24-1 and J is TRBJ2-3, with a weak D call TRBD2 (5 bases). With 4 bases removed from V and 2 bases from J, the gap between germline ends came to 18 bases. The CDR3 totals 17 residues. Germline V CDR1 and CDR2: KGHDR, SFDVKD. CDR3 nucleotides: TGTGCCACCAGTGAGCCCACCCGGGGATTGTACACAGATACGCAGTATTTT. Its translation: CATSEPTRGLYTDTQYF.

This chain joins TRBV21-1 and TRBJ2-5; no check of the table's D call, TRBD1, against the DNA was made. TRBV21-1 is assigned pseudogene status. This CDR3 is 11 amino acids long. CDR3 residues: CASSKIGGAHF. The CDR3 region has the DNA TGTGCCAGCAGCAAAATTGGGGGCGCCCACTTC.

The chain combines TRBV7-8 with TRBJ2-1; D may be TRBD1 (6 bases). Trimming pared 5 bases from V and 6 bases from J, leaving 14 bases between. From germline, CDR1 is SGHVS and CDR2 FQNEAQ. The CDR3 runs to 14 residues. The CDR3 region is CASSPFSRGNEQFF. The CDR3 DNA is TGTGCCAGCAGCCCCTTTTCCAGGGGCAATGAGCAGTTCTTC.